The source of this TCR beta chain is a study of control samples from healthy donors and cancer patients. The data were produced by immunoSEQ multiplex PCR, yet TCRdb's version contains in-frame clones alone and is incomplete. This sample carries about 59,000 clones, more than 70% of them seen once, and the ten largest clones take over 9.5%. V was clipped by 2 bases and J by 8 bases, with 12 bases between them. Germline loops: CDR1 SEHNR, CDR2 FQNEAQ (reference sequence). This CDR3 is 14 amino acids long. What was sequenced was PBMCs. The J gene is TRBJ1-4, the V gene TRBV7-9; D perhaps matches TRBD1 (5 bases). This TCR was sampled from a woman aged 55-69 years with lung cancer. Here the CDR3 DNA reads TGTGCCAGCAGCTTACGCCAGGGTGTGGAAAAACTGTTTTTT. The encoded protein is CASSLRQGVEKLFF.